The 22 T cell receptor beta chains in this list originate from one sample, sequenced in a study of tumor-infiltrating lymphocytes in primary liver carcinoma. Scientists recovered RNA and DNA together from approximately 20-30 mg of unsorted bulk tissue. Production of TCR beta cDNA used roughly 500 ng total RNA together with a constant-region primer. Sequencing libraries for TCR beta derived from three nested multiplex PCR rounds that used slightly modified ARM-PCR. For approximately 11 cycles apiece, the opening two PCR rounds ran with TRBV1-TRBV30 forward primers and a C-beta reverse primer. TCRdb reprocessed the multiplex PCR reads with MiXCR, giving one entry per CDR3 protein. The sample has fewer than 80,000 distinct CDR3 sequences, approximately 70% seen once. Specimen: tumor-adjacent normal liver tissue. Receptor source: a man aged 35-49 years with primary liver carcinoma and hepatitis B virus infection.

Of note for this clonotype: A much larger clone lies one base from this, so it may be a read error. The DNA for the CDR3 is TGTGCCGGCAGCTTTCCCGGGACTAGCTGGACCAAAAACATTCGGTACTTC. Translation gives CAGSFPGTSWTKNIRYF. The chain employs TRBV11-1 and TRBJ2-4; 9 bases line up with TRBD2. Germline CDR1 reads SGHAT; CDR2 reads FQDESV (reference sequence). CDR3 size: 17 residues.

As for this clonotype: The junction departs from the called germline gene at one end, perhaps through a read error. CDR3 DNA: TGTGCCATCAGCGTAATCGCGGTGAGCCGGGGGGAGCAGTACTTC. Its protein product is CAISVIAVSRGEQYF. The chain recombines TRBV7-8 with TRBJ2-7, with a possible D match to TRBD2 (6 bases). Per germline, CDR1 SGHVS and CDR2 FQNEAQ. The CDR3 covers 15 residues.

Points on this clonotype: The junction departs from germline at one end; a sequencing error may be responsible. This chain links TRBV4-3 with TRBJ2-2; 12 nucleotides agree with TRBD2. In germline, CDR1 is LGHNA, CDR2 YSLEER. This CDR3 region has 18 residues. The CDR3: CASSRGLAGSAITEELFF. CDR3 sequence (DNA): TGCGCCAGCAGCCGGGGACTAGCGGGTTCCGCGATCACCGAGGAGCTGTTTTTT.

This clonotype was observed a single time. This CDR3 reads CSVDGAMGKHEQYF. The CDR3 coding sequence is TGCAGCGTTGATGGGGCCATGGGGAAACACGAGCAGTACTTC. The chain couples TRBV29-1 to TRBJ2-7; D possibly corresponds to TRBD1 (5 bases). Germline V gene sequence: CDR1 SQVTM, CDR2 ANQGSEA. Trimming removed 3 bases from V and 5 bases from J, with 17 bases in between. This CDR3 is 14 amino acids long.

This clonotype was seen ten or more times. V is TRBV4-1 and J is TRBJ2-3; no clear D. Germline V gene sequence: CDR1 MGHRA, CDR2 YSYEKL. This CDR3 is built from 15 residues. V was shortened by 0 bases and J by 6 bases, with 13 bases between the two germline ends. In DNA form, the CDR3 reads TGCGCCAGCAGCCAAGATCCGAGTGGAAGGGATACGCAGTATTTT. This gives the protein CASSQDPSGRDTQYF.

On this clonotype: The missing conserved phenylalanine or tryptophan at the end of this CDR3 makes a read error likely. The chain carries TRBV29-1 and TRBJ1-5; D remains ambiguous. Germline V gene sequence: CDR1 SQVTM, CDR2 ANQGSEA. The CDR3 runs 13 residues. CDR3 nucleotides: TGCAGCGTTGAAGCCAGCCCGGATCAGCCTCAGCATTAT. It codes for CSVEASPDQPQHY.

This clonotype was seen more than once but under ten times. This could be a read error, since a much larger clone is one nucleotide away. The rearrangement uses TRBV7-9 and TRBJ2-3; 7 bases match TRBD2. The germline V gene has CDR1 SEHNR and CDR2 FQNEAQ (reference sequence). The CDR3 runs 16 residues. Trimming took 5 bases from V and 3 from J; bases not matched to a gene: 11. The CDR3 coding sequence is TGTGCCAGCAGCATTCTAGCGGATACTAGGACAGATACGCAGTATTTT. Translated, it gives CASSILADTRTDTQYF.

As to this clonotype: A much larger clone differs from this one at a single base, so this may be a read error. The genes are TRBV28 and TRBJ2-7; D is perhaps TRBD2 (7 bases). The CDR3 is 15 amino acids. Trimming pared 5 bases from V and 5 bases from J, leaving 19 bases between. In germline, CDR1 is MDHEN, CDR2 SYDVKM. CDR3 in DNA: TGTGCCAGCAGTCCGACTGGACGGGGGGCGGACGAGCAGTACTTC. It codes for CASSPTGRGADEQYF.

This chain joins TRBV11-2 and TRBJ2-7; no definite D call. Germline CDR1 is SGHAT and CDR2 is FQNNGV. The CDR3 covers 15 residues. V shed 11 bases and J shed 0 bases, with 20 bases lying between them. CDR3 amino acids: CAASTTDFSSYEQYF. In DNA, the CDR3 is TGTGCCGCCAGCACCACAGATTTTAGCTCCTACGAGCAGTACTTC.

Regarding this clonotype: One junction end disagrees with the germline gene, perhaps due to a read error. J is TRBJ2-3 and V is TRBV4-1; D possibly matches TRBD1 or TRBD2 (6 bases each). The CDR3 spans 17 residues. Germline V gene data show CDR1 as MGHRA and CDR2 as YSYEKL. CDR3 in amino acids: CTSSQEGGGQGTDTQYF. In nucleotides, the CDR3 is TGCACCAGCAGCCAGGAGGGGGGCGGGCAGGGCACAGATACGCAGTATTTT.

In the case of this clonotype: A junction end diverges from the germline sequence, so it may reflect a read error. The CDR3 DNA sequence: TGCGCCAGCAGCCAAGCAGTAGCGGGAGGAGGAGAGACCCAGTTTTTC. It yields the protein CASSQAVAGGGETQFF. The chain recombines TRBV4-3 with TRBJ2-5; 10 bases align to TRBD2. The CDR3 sequence is 16 residues long. From germline, CDR1 is LGHNA and CDR2 YSLEER.

With respect to this clonotype: Compared with germline, one end of the junction differs, possibly owing to a read error. This chain joins TRBV7-9 and TRBJ2-5, with 8 bases fitting TRBD2. Germline CDR1 reads SEHNR; CDR2 reads FQNEAQ (reference sequence). This CDR3 is built from 16 residues. The CDR3 sequence is CASGLKAGEIQETQYF. The CDR3 DNA reads as TGTGCCAGCGGCTTAAAAGCGGGAGAGATCCAAGAGACCCAATACTTC.

This clonotype was observed once. Germline is not matched at one junction end, which may reflect a read error. V usage is TRBV4-2 and J usage is TRBJ2-7, with 8 bases aligning to TRBD2. CDR1 and CDR2 (germline): LGHNA, YNFKEQ. CDR3 length equals 16 residues. The CDR3 DNA is TGTGCCAGCAGCCAAGCGGTTAGCGGGGTTTCCTATGAGCGGTACTTC. Translating gives CASSQAVSGVSYERYF.

In regard to this clonotype: A much larger clone is a single base away; this may be a read error. The genes are TRBV29-1 and TRBJ2-3; 8 bases fit TRBD2. This CDR3 contains 14 residues. Germline V lookup: CDR1 SQVTM, CDR2 ANQGSEA. The CDR3 spells CSVGAVGAGDMQYF. The CDR3 coding sequence is TGCAGCGTTGGAGCGGTGGGAGCGGGAGATATGCAGTATTTT.

This clonotype was observed a few times. Compared with germline, one end of the junction differs, possibly owing to a read error. This rearrangement joins TRBV7-9 to TRBJ1-1; 7 positions agree with TRBD1. Per the germline V gene, CDR1 is SEHNR and CDR2 is FQNEAQ (reference sequence). The CDR3 totals 16 residues. CDR3 bases: TGTGCCAGCAGTCGACGGACAGGATCAGTGAACACTGGAGCTTTCTTT. Translated: CASSRRTGSVNTGAFF.

For this clonotype: A read error may explain this, as a much larger clone is one base away. The DNA of the CDR3 is TGCGCCAGCGGCTTGGTGGACAGCCTACGGTTT. Its translation: CASGLVDSLRF. The genes are TRBV5-1 and TRBJ1-6, with D perhaps matching TRBD1 (6 bases). CDR3 length equals 11 residues. Germline V gene sequence: CDR1 SGHRS, CDR2 YFSETQ.

Of note for this clonotype: At one boundary the junction diverges from the germline segment, which might be a read error. This chain connects TRBV29-1 to TRBJ1-1; D is unresolved. The CDR3 spans 10 residues. CDR1 is SQVTM, CDR2 ANQGSEA, per germline. DNA for the CDR3: TGCAACGTGATTGTGACTGAAGCTTTTTTT. This codes for CNVIVTEAFF. Combining the CDR3 with reference TRBV29-1 and TRBJ1-1 gives the whole variable domain SAVISQKPSRDICQRGTSLTIQCQVDSQVTMMFWYRQQPGQSLTLIATANQGSEATYESGFVIDKFPISRPNLTFSTLTVSNMSPEDSSIYLCNVIVTEAFFGQGTRLTVV.

This clonotype was recorded a few times. A much larger clone differs from this one at a single base, so this may be a read error. The chain joins TRBV29-1 to TRBJ2-7; 7 nucleotides match TRBD1. V lost 8 bases, J lost 5 bases, and 12 bases stayed unmatched. CDR3 length: 13 amino acids. The germline CDR1 and CDR2 sequences are SQVTM and ANQGSEA. The chain's CDR3 is CSIAPTGLHEQYF. The CDR3 nucleotides are TGCAGCATTGCCCCGACAGGGCTCCACGAGCAGTACTTC.

Comment on this clonotype: The conserved closing phenylalanine or tryptophan is absent in this CDR3, likely reflecting a read error. This sequence joins TRBV6-1 and TRBJ2-6; 10 nucleotides agree with TRBD1. V lost 1 base and J lost 4; bases outside the gene matches: 13. The CDR3 contains 20 residues. Germline assignment: CDR1 MNHNS and CDR2 SASEGT. CDR3: CASSEEFTRDRGSGANVLTL. In DNA form, the CDR3 reads TGTGCCAGCAGTGAAGAATTTACGAGGGACAGGGGTTCCGGGGCCAACGTCCTGACTCTC.

The rearrangement joins TRBV6-5 to TRBJ1-2; 10 nucleotides align to TRBD1. Per the germline V gene, CDR1 is MNHEY and CDR2 is SVGAGI. This CDR3 has 14 amino acids. The CDR3 DNA reads TGTGCTAGCTGTCCGACAGGGGGCAACTATGGCTACACCTTC. Translation: CASCPTGGNYGYTF.

Turning to this clonotype: It is likely a read error, because the conserved phenylalanine at the end of the CDR3 is missing. J is TRBJ1-2 and V is TRBV29-1; D is ambiguous. Germline CDR1 SQVTM, CDR2 ANQGSEA. The germline V and J ends were trimmed by 1 base and 11 bases, with 14 bases remaining between them. This CDR3 has 12 amino acids. CDR3 in DNA: TGCAGCGTTGAAGCCAACGGGGATGATTACACCTCC. Translating it yields CSVEANGDDYTS.

This CDR3 reads CASSLAGTVNYYEQYF. As DNA, the CDR3 is TGCGCCAGCAGCTTGGCCGGGACCGTGAATTACTACGAGCAGTACTTC. The J gene is TRBJ2-7, the V gene TRBV5-1, with D possibly being TRBD1 or TRBD2 (5 bases each). The V gene lost 0 bases and the J gene lost 3 bases, with 16 bases spanning the gap. Germline V gene lookup returns CDR1 SGHRS and CDR2 YFSETQ. The CDR3 is made up of 16 amino acids.